This is a list of T cell receptor beta chains from one sample in a study of blood T cell repertoires in COVID-19. Sequencing was performed with immunoSEQ multiplex PCR; in TCRdb, only in-frame clones are kept and a portion is missing. The top ten hold approximately 6.1% of the sample, which has 150,000 to 200,000 clones, roughly four fifths seen once. The sequencing input was peripheral blood. The receptors were sampled from a woman aged 40 to 55 with acute or convalescent COVID-19. Both conserved end residues are part of each CDR3. A D gene is named only where the DNA matches it firmly. The listing skips clone size in some rows; elsewhere it reads once, few, many or a size class.

j_call: TRBJ1-2
clone_size: few
v_call: TRBV28
d_call: -
cdr3_length: 11
cdr3_nt: TGTGCCAGCAGGACAGATTATGGCTACACCTTC
cdr3_aa: CASRTDYGYTF

j_call: TRBJ1-2
clone_size: few
v_call: TRBV29-1
d_call: -
cdr3_length: 11
cdr3_nt: TGCAGCGTTGAAGTCAGCGGTGGCTACACCTTC
cdr3_aa: CSVEVSGGYTF

j_call: TRBJ2-1
clone_size: -
v_call: TRBV30
d_call: TRBD2
cdr3_length: 13
cdr3_nt: TGTGCCTGGTCTAGCGGGAGGGCCCCTGAGCAGTTCTTC
cdr3_aa: CAWSSGRAPEQFF

j_call: TRBJ2-7
clone_size: -
v_call: TRBV13
d_call: TRBD2
cdr3_length: 16
cdr3_nt: TGTGCCAGCAGCTTAGGTCCGTCCAGCGGGAAATACGAGCAGTACTTC
cdr3_aa: CASSLGPSSGKYEQYF

j_call: TRBJ2-1
clone_size: -
v_call: TRBV12-5
d_call: -
cdr3_length: 12
cdr3_nt: TGTGCTAGTGGTTTATCGGATACTAGTCCGGTCTTC
cdr3_aa: CASGLSDTSPVF

j_call: TRBJ2-3
clone_size: few
v_call: TRBV7-9
d_call: TRBD2
cdr3_length: 15
cdr3_nt: TGTGCCAGCAGCTTAGGGACTAGCGGGACAGATACGCAGTATTTT
cdr3_aa: CASSLGTSGTDTQYF

j_call: TRBJ1-5
clone_size: -
v_call: TRBV7-9
d_call: -
cdr3_length: 16
cdr3_nt: TGTGCCAGCAGGTTGGGACTCTGTGGTAGCAATCAGCCCCAGCATTTT
cdr3_aa: CASRLGLCGSNQPQHF

j_call: TRBJ2-7
clone_size: -
v_call: TRBV27
d_call: TRBD2
cdr3_length: 14
cdr3_nt: TGTGCCAGCAGACTGATTAGCGGGGGTAACGAGCAGTACTTC
cdr3_aa: CASRLISGGNEQYF

j_call: TRBJ2-5
clone_size: -
v_call: TRBV28
d_call: -
cdr3_length: 13
cdr3_nt: TGTGCCAGCAGTGGCCTGGGCACGGAGACCCAGTACTTC
cdr3_aa: CASSGLGTETQYF

j_call: TRBJ2-1
clone_size: -
v_call: TRBV5-1
d_call: -
cdr3_length: 14
cdr3_nt: TGCGCCAGCAGCTTCGGAACTAGCATGGGTGAGCAGTTCTTC
cdr3_aa: CASSFGTSMGEQFF

j_call: TRBJ1-5
clone_size: -
v_call: TRBV27
d_call: TRBD1
cdr3_length: 15
cdr3_nt: TGTGCCAGCAGCGACAGGGGTTCGAGCAATCAGCCCCAGCATTTT
cdr3_aa: CASSDRGSSNQPQHF

j_call: TRBJ1-5
clone_size: -
v_call: TRBV11-2
d_call: TRBD1
cdr3_length: 15
cdr3_nt: TGTGCCAGCAGCCCAGGGGGCATCGGCAATCAGCCCCAGCATTTT
cdr3_aa: CASSPGGIGNQPQHF

j_call: TRBJ1-4
clone_size: few
v_call: TRBV7-9
d_call: TRBD1
cdr3_length: 15
cdr3_nt: TGTGCCAGCAGCTCCCCCGGGACAGGGTTTGAAAAACTGTTTTTT
cdr3_aa: CASSSPGTGFEKLFF

j_call: TRBJ1-1
clone_size: -
v_call: TRBV29-1
d_call: TRBD1
cdr3_length: 12
cdr3_nt: TGCAGCGTTACAGGGGACAACACTGAAGCTTTCTTT
cdr3_aa: CSVTGDNTEAFF

j_call: TRBJ2-2
clone_size: -
v_call: TRBV4-1
d_call: TRBD2
cdr3_length: 16
cdr3_nt: TGCGCCAGCAGCCAACCGGGGGGGAGGGCCGCCGGGGAGCTGTTTTTT
cdr3_aa: CASSQPGGRAAGELFF

j_call: TRBJ1-5
clone_size: -
v_call: TRBV19
d_call: TRBD1
cdr3_length: 15
cdr3_nt: TGTGCCAGTAGTCGCGACAGGGCTAAAAATCAGCCCCAGCATTTT
cdr3_aa: CASSRDRAKNQPQHF

j_call: TRBJ1-3
clone_size: -
v_call: TRBV7-2
d_call: TRBD1
cdr3_length: 18
cdr3_nt: TGTGCCAGCAGCTTAAGTTTTTGGACAGGCCACTCTGGAAACACCATATATTTT
cdr3_aa: CASSLSFWTGHSGNTIYF

j_call: TRBJ2-7
clone_size: -
v_call: TRBV27
d_call: TRBD1
cdr3_length: 14
cdr3_nt: TGTGCCAGCGGCCGGACAGGAACCTCCTACGAGCAGTACTTC
cdr3_aa: CASGRTGTSYEQYF

j_call: TRBJ1-2
clone_size: -
v_call: TRBV5-1
d_call: -
cdr3_length: 14
cdr3_nt: TGCGCCAGCAGCTTAAAAACAGGGTATGATGGCTACACCTTC
cdr3_aa: CASSLKTGYDGYTF

j_call: TRBJ2-1
clone_size: -
v_call: TRBV10-3
d_call: TRBD2
cdr3_length: 19
cdr3_nt: TGTGCCATCAGCATATCCGGGACTAGCGGGAGTATGGGGTACAATGAGCAGTTCTTC
cdr3_aa: CAISISGTSGSMGYNEQFF

j_call: TRBJ2-3
clone_size: -
v_call: TRBV5-1
d_call: TRBD2
cdr3_length: 19
cdr3_nt: TGCGCCAGCAGCTCCTGCCCGGGACTAGCGGGGGCCTTCACAGATACGCAGTATTTT
cdr3_aa: CASSSCPGLAGAFTDTQYF

j_call: TRBJ2-7
clone_size: -
v_call: TRBV15
d_call: TRBD1
cdr3_length: 13
cdr3_nt: TGTGCCACCAGCAGGGACGGACAGGGAGAGCAGTACTTC
cdr3_aa: CATSRDGQGEQYF

j_call: TRBJ1-2
clone_size: -
v_call: TRBV7-9
d_call: -
cdr3_length: 14
cdr3_nt: TGTGCCAGCAGCCCACGCGGGCACGTCTATGGCTACACCTTC
cdr3_aa: CASSPRGHVYGYTF

j_call: TRBJ1-6
clone_size: -
v_call: TRBV19
d_call: -
cdr3_length: 15
cdr3_nt: TGTGCCAGTAGTATATTCAAAGGGGGTAATTCACCCCTCCACTTT
cdr3_aa: CASSIFKGGNSPLHF

j_call: TRBJ2-7
clone_size: -
v_call: TRBV3-1/TRBV3-2
d_call: TRBD2
cdr3_length: 15
cdr3_nt: TGTGCCAGCAGCCGCGGACTAGCGGATGGCTACGAGCAGTACTTC
cdr3_aa: CASSRGLADGYEQYF

j_call: TRBJ1-1
clone_size: -
v_call: TRBV30
d_call: -
cdr3_length: 13
cdr3_nt: TGTGCTTTTCACAGAATTATGAACACTGAAGCTTTCTTT
cdr3_aa: CAFHRIMNTEAFF

j_call: TRBJ1-4
clone_size: -
v_call: TRBV19
d_call: TRBD1
cdr3_length: 14
cdr3_nt: TGTGCCAGTAGTCCGGGACAGCTGAATGAAAAACTGTTTTTT
cdr3_aa: CASSPGQLNEKLFF

j_call: TRBJ2-7
clone_size: -
v_call: TRBV27
d_call: -
cdr3_length: 16
cdr3_nt: TGTGCCAGCAGTTTCAGTTCGGGCCAGCGGACCTACGAGCAGTACTTC
cdr3_aa: CASSFSSGQRTYEQYF

j_call: TRBJ1-1
clone_size: few
v_call: TRBV27
d_call: -
cdr3_length: 11
cdr3_nt: TGTGCCAGCAGATCGGACACTGAAGCTTTCTTT
cdr3_aa: CASRSDTEAFF

j_call: TRBJ2-5
clone_size: -
v_call: TRBV7-2
d_call: TRBD1
cdr3_length: 13
cdr3_nt: TGTGCCAGCAGCACCGACAGGGTAGAGACCCAGTACTTC
cdr3_aa: CASSTDRVETQYF

j_call: TRBJ1-2
clone_size: -
v_call: TRBV24-1
d_call: TRBD1
cdr3_length: 16
cdr3_nt: TGTGCCACCAGTGAGAGACAGGGTAGCTCCCCATATGGCTACACCTTC
cdr3_aa: CATSERQGSSPYGYTF

j_call: TRBJ1-1
clone_size: -
v_call: TRBV19
d_call: -
cdr3_length: 10
cdr3_nt: TGTGCCAGTATGGCCGCTGAAGCTTTCTTT
cdr3_aa: CASMAAEAFF

j_call: TRBJ2-2
clone_size: -
v_call: TRBV4-1
d_call: -
cdr3_length: 18
cdr3_nt: TGCGCCAGCAGCCAAGAAACCTACCGGGACCAGGGGCCCGGGGAGCTGTTTTTT
cdr3_aa: CASSQETYRDQGPGELFF

j_call: TRBJ2-2
clone_size: -
v_call: TRBV6-6
d_call: -
cdr3_length: 16
cdr3_nt: TGTGCCAGCAGTTACTCGAATCCACTCCGCACCGGGGAGCTGTTTTTT
cdr3_aa: CASSYSNPLRTGELFF

j_call: TRBJ1-5
clone_size: once
v_call: TRBV5-5
d_call: TRBD1
cdr3_length: 19
cdr3_nt: TGTGCCAGCAGCTTGAAAGGGGGACAGGGGGCGTTTGGCAATCAGCCCCAGCATTTT
cdr3_aa: CASSLKGGQGAFGNQPQHF

j_call: TRBJ2-2
clone_size: -
v_call: TRBV4-1
d_call: TRBD1
cdr3_length: 15
cdr3_nt: TGCGCCAGCAGCCAACGACAGGGGAACACCGGGGAGCTGTTTTTT
cdr3_aa: CASSQRQGNTGELFF

j_call: TRBJ1-4
clone_size: -
v_call: TRBV18
d_call: TRBD1
cdr3_length: 16
cdr3_nt: TGTGCCAGCTCACCACGAGGACAGGGGGCTGGAGAAAAACTGTTTTTT
cdr3_aa: CASSPRGQGAGEKLFF

j_call: TRBJ1-3
clone_size: -
v_call: TRBV27
d_call: -
cdr3_length: 15
cdr3_nt: TGTGCCAGCAGCCCTACACGGGGTTCTGGAAACACCATATATTTT
cdr3_aa: CASSPTRGSGNTIYF

j_call: TRBJ1-3
clone_size: few
v_call: TRBV25-1
d_call: TRBD1
cdr3_length: 17
cdr3_nt: TGTGCCAGCAGTGAACCCTTGGGACAGGGATCGACAAACACCATATATTTT
cdr3_aa: CASSEPLGQGSTNTIYF

j_call: TRBJ1-4
clone_size: -
v_call: TRBV18
d_call: -
cdr3_length: 15
cdr3_nt: TGTGCCAGCTCAAAAAACAGGCTGCTCGGTGAAAAACTGTTTTTT
cdr3_aa: CASSKNRLLGEKLFF

j_call: TRBJ1-3
clone_size: -
v_call: TRBV28
d_call: -
cdr3_length: 12
cdr3_nt: TGTGCCAGCAGTTTCGGTGGAAACACCATATATTTT
cdr3_aa: CASSFGGNTIYF

j_call: TRBJ2-7
clone_size: once
v_call: TRBV6-5
d_call: -
cdr3_length: 13
cdr3_nt: TGTGCCAGCAGTATGCAGGACTCCTACGAGCAGTACTTC
cdr3_aa: CASSMQDSYEQYF

j_call: TRBJ1-6
clone_size: -
v_call: TRBV6-5
d_call: -
cdr3_length: 14
cdr3_nt: TGTGCCAGCAGTTACAGGGGGGGAAATTCACCCCTCCACTTT
cdr3_aa: CASSYRGGNSPLHF

j_call: TRBJ2-5
clone_size: large
v_call: TRBV27
d_call: TRBD2
cdr3_length: 16
cdr3_nt: TGTGCCAGCGGCGAAGGACTAGCGGGGCTCCAAGAGACCCAGTACTTC
cdr3_aa: CASGEGLAGLQETQYF

j_call: TRBJ2-7
clone_size: -
v_call: TRBV28
d_call: -
cdr3_length: 13
cdr3_nt: TGTGCCAGCAGTTTAGTAGGAGGCTACGAGCAGTACTTC
cdr3_aa: CASSLVGGYEQYF